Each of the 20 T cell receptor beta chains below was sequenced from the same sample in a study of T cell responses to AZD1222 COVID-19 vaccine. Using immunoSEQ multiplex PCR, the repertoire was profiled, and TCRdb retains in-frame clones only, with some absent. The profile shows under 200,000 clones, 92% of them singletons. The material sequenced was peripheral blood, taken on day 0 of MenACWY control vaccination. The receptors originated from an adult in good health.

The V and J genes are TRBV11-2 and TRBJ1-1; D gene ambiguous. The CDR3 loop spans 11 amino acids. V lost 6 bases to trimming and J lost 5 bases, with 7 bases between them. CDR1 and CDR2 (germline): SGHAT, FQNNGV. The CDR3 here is CASREKTEAFF. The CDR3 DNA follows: TGTGCCAGCAGGGAGAAGACTGAAGCTTTCTTT.

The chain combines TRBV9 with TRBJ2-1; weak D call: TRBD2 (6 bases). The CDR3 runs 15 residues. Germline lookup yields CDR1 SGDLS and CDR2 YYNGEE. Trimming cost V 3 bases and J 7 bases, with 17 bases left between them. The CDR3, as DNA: TGTGCCAGCAGCGCCCGCGGGGCGGTTGGGAATGAGCAGTTCTTC. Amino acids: CASSARGAVGNEQFF.

The CDR3 bases are TGCAGCGTTGGTATAGCGGGAGGGCCGGACGAGCAGTACTTC. Translated: CSVGIAGGPDEQYF. The chain carries TRBV29-1 and TRBJ2-7; 11 bases agree with TRBD2. CDR1 is SQVTM, CDR2 ANQGSEA, per germline. CDR3 length: 14 residues. V lost 4 bases, J lost 5 bases, and 7 bases stayed unmatched.

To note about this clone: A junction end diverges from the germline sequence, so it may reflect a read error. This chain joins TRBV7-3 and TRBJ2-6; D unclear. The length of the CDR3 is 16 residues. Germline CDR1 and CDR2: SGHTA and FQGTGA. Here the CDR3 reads CASSSVPISGANVLTF. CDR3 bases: TGTGCCAGCAGCTCCGTACCCATTTCTGGAGCCAACGTCCTGACTTTC.

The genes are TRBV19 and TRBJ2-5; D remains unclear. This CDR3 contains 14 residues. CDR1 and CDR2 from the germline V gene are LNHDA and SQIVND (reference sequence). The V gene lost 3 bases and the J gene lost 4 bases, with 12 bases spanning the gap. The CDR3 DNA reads TGTGCCAGTAGTATTACCCCGGGTGGAGAGACCCAGTACTTC. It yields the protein CASSITPGGETQYF.

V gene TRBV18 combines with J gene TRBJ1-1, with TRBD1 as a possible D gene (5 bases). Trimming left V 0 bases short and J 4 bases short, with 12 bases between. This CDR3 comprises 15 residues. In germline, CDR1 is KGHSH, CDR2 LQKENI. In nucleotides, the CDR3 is TGTGCCAGCTCACCACCCGAAGGGAGGGGCACTGAAGCTTTCTTT. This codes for CASSPPEGRGTEAFF.

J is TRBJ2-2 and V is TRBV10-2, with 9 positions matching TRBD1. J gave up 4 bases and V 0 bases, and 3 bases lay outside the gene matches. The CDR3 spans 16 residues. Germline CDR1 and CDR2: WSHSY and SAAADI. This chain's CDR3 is CASSESADRGTGELFF. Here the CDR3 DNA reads TGCGCCAGCAGTGAGTCGGCGGACAGGGGCACCGGGGAGCTGTTTTTT.

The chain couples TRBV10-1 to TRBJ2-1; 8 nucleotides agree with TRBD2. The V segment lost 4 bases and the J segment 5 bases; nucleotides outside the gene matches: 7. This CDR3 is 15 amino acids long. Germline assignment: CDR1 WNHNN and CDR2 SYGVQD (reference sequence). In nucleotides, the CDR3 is TGCGCCAGCAGTGCTAGCGGGCCTCCCCACAATGAGCAGTTCTTC. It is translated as CASSASGPPHNEQFF.

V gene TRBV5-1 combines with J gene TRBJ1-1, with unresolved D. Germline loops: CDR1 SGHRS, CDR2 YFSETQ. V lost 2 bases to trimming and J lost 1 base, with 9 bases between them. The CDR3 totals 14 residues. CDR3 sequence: CASSFGPTNTEAFF. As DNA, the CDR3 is TGCGCCAGCAGCTTTGGACCTACGAACACTGAAGCTTTCTTT. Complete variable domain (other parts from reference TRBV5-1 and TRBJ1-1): KAGVTQTPRYLIKTRGQQVTLSCSPISGHRSVSWYQQTPGQGLQFLFEYFSETQRNKGNFPGRFSGRQFSNSRSEMNVSTLELGDSALYLCASSFGPTNTEAFFGQGTRLTVV.

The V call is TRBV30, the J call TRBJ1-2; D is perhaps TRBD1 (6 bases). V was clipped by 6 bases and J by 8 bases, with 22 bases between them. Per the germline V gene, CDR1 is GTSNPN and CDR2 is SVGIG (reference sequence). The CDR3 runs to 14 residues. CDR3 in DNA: TGTGCCTGTCGCTTCCCGGGGGCAGTACGGGGCTACACCTTC. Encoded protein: CACRFPGAVRGYTF. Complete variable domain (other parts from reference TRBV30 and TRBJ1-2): SQTIHQWPATLVQPVGSPLSLECTVEGTSNPNLYWYRQAAGRGLQLLFYSVGIGQISSEVPQNLSASRPQDRQFILSSKKLLLSDSGFYLCACRFPGAVRGYTFGSGTRLTVV.

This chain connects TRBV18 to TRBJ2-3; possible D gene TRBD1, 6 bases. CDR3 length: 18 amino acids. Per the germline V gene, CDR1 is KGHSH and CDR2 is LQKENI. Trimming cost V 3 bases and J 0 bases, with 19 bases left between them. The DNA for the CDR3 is TGTGCCAGCTCACCGCTTCTACAGGGAGAAGGCAGCACAGATACGCAGTATTTT. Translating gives CASSPLLQGEGSTDTQYF.

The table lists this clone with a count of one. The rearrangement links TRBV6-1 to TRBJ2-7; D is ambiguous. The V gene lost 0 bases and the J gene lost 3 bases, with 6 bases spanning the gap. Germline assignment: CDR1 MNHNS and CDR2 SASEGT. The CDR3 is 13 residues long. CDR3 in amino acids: CASSEALRYEQYF. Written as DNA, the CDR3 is TGTGCCAGCAGTGAAGCGCTTCGCTACGAGCAGTACTTC.

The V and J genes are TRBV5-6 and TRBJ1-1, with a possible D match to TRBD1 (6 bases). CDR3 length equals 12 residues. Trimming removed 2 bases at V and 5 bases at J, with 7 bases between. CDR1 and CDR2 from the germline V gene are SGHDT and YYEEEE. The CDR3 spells CASSFQGTEAFF. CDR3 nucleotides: TGTGCCAGCAGCTTTCAGGGGACTGAAGCTTTCTTT.

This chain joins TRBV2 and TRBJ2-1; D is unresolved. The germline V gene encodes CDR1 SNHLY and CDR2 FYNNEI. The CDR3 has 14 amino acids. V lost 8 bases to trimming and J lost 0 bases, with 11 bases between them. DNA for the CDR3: TGTGCCAGCTCACCGGGTAGCTCCTACAATGAGCAGTTCTTC. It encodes CASSPGSSYNEQFF.

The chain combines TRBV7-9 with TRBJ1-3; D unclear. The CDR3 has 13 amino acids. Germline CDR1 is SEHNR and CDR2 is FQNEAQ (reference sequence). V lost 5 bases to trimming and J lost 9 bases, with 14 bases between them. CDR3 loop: CASSSSPLSTIYF. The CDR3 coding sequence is TGTGCCAGCAGCAGTTCCCCACTATCCACCATATATTTT.

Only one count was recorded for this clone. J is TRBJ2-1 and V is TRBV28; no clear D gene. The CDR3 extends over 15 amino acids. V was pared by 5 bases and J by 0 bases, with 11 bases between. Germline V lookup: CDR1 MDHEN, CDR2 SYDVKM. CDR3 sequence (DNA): TGTGCCAGCAGTCCATCCCTGGCCTCCTACAATGAGCAGTTCTTC. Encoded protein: CASSPSLASYNEQFF.

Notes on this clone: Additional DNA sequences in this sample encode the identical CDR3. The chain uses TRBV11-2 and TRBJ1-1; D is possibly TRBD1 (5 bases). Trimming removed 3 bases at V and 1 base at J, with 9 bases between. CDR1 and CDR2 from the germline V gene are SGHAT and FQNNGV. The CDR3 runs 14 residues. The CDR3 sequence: CASSLAGGNTEAFF. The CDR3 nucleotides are TGTGCCAGCAGCTTGGCGGGGGGGAACACTGAAGCTTTCTTT.

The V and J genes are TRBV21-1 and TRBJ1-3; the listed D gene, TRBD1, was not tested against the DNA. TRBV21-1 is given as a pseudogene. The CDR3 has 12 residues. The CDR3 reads CASSEGHNTIYF. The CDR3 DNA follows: TGTGCCAGCAGCGAAGGGCATAACACCATATATTTT.

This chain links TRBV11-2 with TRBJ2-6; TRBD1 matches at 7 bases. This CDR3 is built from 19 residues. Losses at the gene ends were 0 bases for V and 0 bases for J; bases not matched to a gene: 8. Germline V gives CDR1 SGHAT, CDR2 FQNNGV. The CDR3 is CASSLEFRDRSSGANVLTF. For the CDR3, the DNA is TGTGCCAGCAGCTTAGAGTTCCGGGACAGAAGCTCTGGGGCCAACGTCCTGACTTTC.

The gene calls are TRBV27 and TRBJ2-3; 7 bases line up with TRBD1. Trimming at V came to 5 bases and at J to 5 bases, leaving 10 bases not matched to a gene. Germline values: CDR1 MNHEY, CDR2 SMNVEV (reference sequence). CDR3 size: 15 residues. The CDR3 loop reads CASSHATGYGDTQYF. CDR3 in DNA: TGTGCCAGCAGTCACGCGACAGGGTACGGAGATACGCAGTATTTT.